The present entry profiles one T cell receptor (beta chain) with its context. These data belong to a study of blood T cell repertoires in COVID-19. About the research overall: Acute and convalescent COVID-19 specimens originated in the United States, Italy and Spain. PBMCs, B-cell-depleted T cells, or T cells provided the cDNA or gDNA that made up the material.

CDR3 length: 15 residues. The germline V gene has CDR1 SGHAT and CDR2 FQNNGV. The V end was cut by 1 base, the J end by 4 bases, with 11 bases between. Methods used by the authors: Counts of nucleated cells, estimated from reference gene primer amplification, were obtained. TCRdb's table, derived via immunoSEQ multiplex PCR, lists solely in-frame clones and lacks some. V and J calls and clone size are as listed in that table; D and trimming were resolved from the DNA. This sample carries roughly 71,000 clones, 70% to 90% of them seen once, and the ten largest clones take 23%. V is TRBV11-2 and J is TRBJ1-5; a weak D match, TRBD1 (5 bases). The origin of this receptor is a man aged 50-60 years with acute or convalescent COVID-19. Sequenced: peripheral blood. Written as DNA, the CDR3 is TGTGCCAGCAGCTTAGCGGGCAGGACAAATCAGCCCCAGCATTTT. Its protein is CASSLAGRTNQPQHF. The whole variable domain, filled in from reference TRBV11-2 and TRBJ1-5, reads EAGVAQSPRYKIIEKRQSVAFWCNPISGHATLYWYQQILGQGPKLLIQFQNNGVVDDSQLPKDRFSAERLKGVDSTLKIQPAKLEDSAVYLCASSLAGRTNQPQHFGDGTRLSIL.